The rows below give T cell receptor beta chains drawn from one sample of a study of T-cell memory formation after mild COVID-19. TCRdb re-derived calls from the 5' RACE reads in MiXCR, one entry per CDR3 protein. The sample lists 360,000 or so distinct CDR3 sequences, 25% to 30% occurring once. The sequenced sample consisted of PBMCs or a T cell subset sorted from them (not recorded which). All receptors derive from an adult woman who had mild COVID-19 (a few samples of this study predate the infection). Cell type and time point are not known. Each CDR3 is given with its conserved first and last residue. Each record gives: V gene, D gene, clone size, CDR3 length, J gene, CDR3 protein, CDR3 DNA. A D gene is named only where the DNA matches it firmly. For some rows the clone size is stated as once, few or many, or as a class when expanded; others skip it.

v_gene: TRBV28
d_gene: TRBD1
abundance: -
len: 14
j_gene: TRBJ1-6
CDR3aa: CASSPGQGHSPLHF
CDR3nt: TGTGCCAGCAGTCCGGGACAGGGACATTCACCCCTCCACTTT

v_gene: TRBV20-1
d_gene: -
abundance: -
len: 14
j_gene: TRBJ1-1
CDR3aa: CSAQQAGLNTEAFF
CDR3nt: TGCAGTGCCCAGCAGGCAGGGCTGAACACTGAAGCTTTCTTT

v_gene: TRBV3-1
d_gene: -
abundance: few
len: 17
j_gene: TRBJ2-1
CDR3aa: CASSQERRLVLHNEQFF
CDR3nt: TGTGCCAGCAGCCAAGAACGGAGACTAGTGCTACACAATGAGCAGTTCTTC

v_gene: TRBV7-9
d_gene: TRBD2
abundance: -
len: 15
j_gene: TRBJ2-7
CDR3aa: CASSLEASGTYEQYF
CDR3nt: TGTGCCAGCAGCTTAGAGGCTAGCGGCACCTACGAGCAGTACTTC

v_gene: TRBV5-1
d_gene: -
abundance: -
len: 15
j_gene: TRBJ1-2
CDR3aa: CASSLDGYPNYGYTF
CDR3nt: TGCGCCAGCAGCTTGGATGGCTATCCTAACTATGGCTACACCTTC

v_gene: TRBV7-9
d_gene: -
abundance: few
len: 14
j_gene: TRBJ2-7
CDR3aa: CASSPPLGWAEQYF
CDR3nt: TGTGCCAGCAGCCCTCCCCTGGGTTGGGCCGAGCAGTACTTC

v_gene: TRBV11-3
d_gene: TRBD1
abundance: -
len: 15
j_gene: TRBJ2-1
CDR3aa: CASSPRTGVFNEQFF
CDR3nt: TGTGCCAGCAGCCCACGGACAGGTGTCTTCAATGAGCAGTTCTTC

v_gene: TRBV18
d_gene: -
abundance: few
len: 14
j_gene: TRBJ1-4
CDR3aa: CASSPYRESEKLFF
CDR3nt: TGTGCCAGCTCACCATACAGGGAAAGTGAAAAACTGTTTTTT

v_gene: TRBV4-3
d_gene: -
abundance: -
len: 15
j_gene: TRBJ2-3
CDR3aa: CASSHLPGVTDTQYF
CDR3nt: TGCGCCAGCAGCCATCTCCCGGGAGTCACAGATACGCAGTATTTT

v_gene: TRBV12-3/TRBV12-4
d_gene: -
abundance: few
len: 13
j_gene: TRBJ1-2
CDR3aa: CASSLAGFGGYTF
CDR3nt: TGTGCCAGCAGTTTAGCAGGGTTTGGTGGCTACACCTTC

v_gene: TRBV5-1
d_gene: -
abundance: few
len: 13
j_gene: TRBJ1-2
CDR3aa: CASSSREDYGYTF
CDR3nt: TGCGCCAGCAGCTCACGAGAGGACTATGGCTACACCTTC

v_gene: TRBV4-1
d_gene: -
abundance: -
len: 14
j_gene: TRBJ1-2
CDR3aa: CASSQDRDARGYTF
CDR3nt: TGCGCCAGCAGCCAAGACAGGGATGCTCGGGGCTACACCTTC

v_gene: TRBV5-1
d_gene: -
abundance: few
len: 14
j_gene: TRBJ2-7
CDR3aa: CASSPWREANEQYF
CDR3nt: TGCGCCAGCAGCCCTTGGAGGGAGGCGAACGAGCAGTACTTC

v_gene: TRBV7-9
d_gene: TRBD2
abundance: -
len: 14
j_gene: TRBJ2-7
CDR3aa: CASSPGTSGSEQYF
CDR3nt: TGTGCCAGCAGCCCTGGGACTAGCGGGAGTGAGCAGTACTTC

v_gene: TRBV6-2/TRBV6-3
d_gene: TRBD2
abundance: -
len: 20
j_gene: TRBJ2-1
CDR3aa: CATLPQTRLSGRDPYNEQFF
CDR3nt: TGTGCCACCCTTCCACAAACCCGACTTAGCGGGAGGGACCCCTACAATGAGCAGTTCTTC

v_gene: TRBV7-9
d_gene: -
abundance: -
len: 12
j_gene: TRBJ1-4
CDR3aa: CASSPSSEKLFF
CDR3nt: TGTGCCAGCAGCCCATCATCTGAAAAACTGTTTTTT

v_gene: TRBV28
d_gene: TRBD1
abundance: -
len: 15
j_gene: TRBJ2-1
CDR3aa: CASSFGDRVYNEQFF
CDR3nt: TGTGCCAGCAGTTTTGGAGACAGGGTTTACAATGAGCAGTTCTTC

v_gene: TRBV19
d_gene: TRBD1
abundance: -
len: 16
j_gene: TRBJ2-1
CDR3aa: CASSIRTGGAYNEQFF
CDR3nt: TGTGCCAGTAGTATCCGGACAGGGGGTGCCTACAATGAGCAGTTCTTC

v_gene: TRBV20-1
d_gene: -
abundance: few
len: 10
j_gene: TRBJ1-4
CDR3aa: CSADKWGLFF
CDR3nt: TGCAGTGCTGATAAATGGGGGCTGTTTTTT

v_gene: TRBV12-3/TRBV12-4
d_gene: -
abundance: few
len: 13
j_gene: TRBJ1-5
CDR3aa: CASSLRVSQPQHF
CDR3nt: TGTGCCAGCAGTTTGAGGGTATCTCAGCCCCAGCATTTT

v_gene: TRBV24-1
d_gene: -
abundance: -
len: 14
j_gene: TRBJ2-1
CDR3aa: CATSGAWQNNEQFF
CDR3nt: TGTGCCACCAGCGGCGCCTGGCAAAACAATGAGCAGTTCTTC

v_gene: TRBV20-1
d_gene: -
abundance: many
len: 14
j_gene: TRBJ2-5
CDR3aa: CSARRTQWRETQYF
CDR3nt: TGCAGTGCTAGAAGGACCCAATGGCGGGAGACCCAGTACTTC

v_gene: TRBV5-1
d_gene: TRBD1
abundance: few
len: 16
j_gene: TRBJ2-3
CDR3aa: CASSSGQVGSTDTQYF
CDR3nt: TGCGCCAGCAGCTCGGGACAGGTGGGAAGCACAGATACGCAGTATTTT

v_gene: TRBV4-1
d_gene: -
abundance: -
len: 17
j_gene: TRBJ1-5
CDR3aa: CASSQVSGFGGNQPQHF
CDR3nt: TGCGCCAGCAGCCAAGTATCAGGATTTGGGGGCAATCAGCCCCAGCATTTT

v_gene: TRBV20-1
d_gene: -
abundance: -
len: 12
j_gene: TRBJ2-1
CDR3aa: CSAPRSYNEQFF
CDR3nt: TGCAGTGCTCCCCGATCCTACAATGAGCAGTTCTTC

v_gene: TRBV3-1
d_gene: -
abundance: few
len: 14
j_gene: TRBJ2-2
CDR3aa: CASSFGRNTGELFF
CDR3nt: TGTGCCAGCAGCTTCGGACGGAACACCGGGGAGCTGTTTTTT

v_gene: TRBV19
d_gene: -
abundance: -
len: 14
j_gene: TRBJ2-6
CDR3aa: CASRQVSGANVLTF
CDR3nt: TGTGCCAGCCGACAAGTCTCTGGGGCCAACGTCCTGACTTTC

v_gene: TRBV5-1
d_gene: -
abundance: few
len: 14
j_gene: TRBJ2-1
CDR3aa: CASSWSGGGDEQFF
CDR3nt: TGCGCCAGCAGCTGGTCGGGGGGCGGGGATGAGCAGTTCTTC

v_gene: TRBV6-5
d_gene: -
abundance: -
len: 13
j_gene: TRBJ1-4
CDR3aa: CASSYGNVEKLFF
CDR3nt: TGTGCCAGCAGTTATGGGAACGTTGAAAAACTGTTTTTT

v_gene: TRBV5-1
d_gene: -
abundance: -
len: 13
j_gene: TRBJ1-4
CDR3aa: CASSLETKEKLFF
CDR3nt: TGCGCCAGCAGCTTGGAGACTAAAGAAAAACTGTTTTTT

v_gene: TRBV10-3
d_gene: -
abundance: -
len: 14
j_gene: TRBJ2-3
CDR3aa: CAISPESSTDTQYF
CDR3nt: TGTGCCATCAGCCCTGAGTCTAGCACAGATACGCAGTATTTT

v_gene: TRBV20-1
d_gene: -
abundance: -
len: 13
j_gene: TRBJ1-2
CDR3aa: CSARGWGTYGYTF
CDR3nt: TGCAGTGCTAGGGGCTGGGGGACGTATGGCTACACCTTC

v_gene: TRBV6-5
d_gene: -
abundance: -
len: 17
j_gene: TRBJ2-1
CDR3aa: CASTKGPTGLSYNEQFF
CDR3nt: TGTGCCAGCACTAAGGGTCCCACAGGGCTCTCCTACAATGAGCAGTTCTTC

v_gene: TRBV4-3
d_gene: TRBD2
abundance: -
len: 18
j_gene: TRBJ2-1
CDR3aa: CASSDETLAGGPINEQFF
CDR3nt: TGCGCCAGCAGCGACGAGACACTAGCGGGAGGCCCAATCAATGAGCAGTTCTTC

v_gene: TRBV5-1
d_gene: TRBD1
abundance: -
len: 16
j_gene: TRBJ1-4
CDR3aa: CASSLAGTDRGEKLFF
CDR3nt: TGCGCCAGCAGCTTGGCCGGGACAGACCGGGGTGAAAAACTGTTTTTT

v_gene: TRBV7-9
d_gene: -
abundance: -
len: 14
j_gene: TRBJ2-5
CDR3aa: CASSLVGDQETQYF
CDR3nt: TGTGCCAGCAGCTTAGTAGGGGACCAAGAGACCCAGTACTTC

v_gene: TRBV5-4
d_gene: -
abundance: -
len: 14
j_gene: TRBJ2-4
CDR3aa: CASSLPGFENIQYF
CDR3nt: TGTGCCAGCAGCTTGCCAGGGTTCGAAAACATTCAGTACTTC

v_gene: TRBV5-6
d_gene: -
abundance: -
len: 14
j_gene: TRBJ1-2
CDR3aa: CASSFKGRAYGYTF
CDR3nt: TGTGCCAGCAGCTTTAAAGGCAGGGCCTATGGCTACACCTTC

v_gene: TRBV11-3
d_gene: -
abundance: many
len: 14
j_gene: TRBJ2-3
CDR3aa: CASSSNGSPDTQYF
CDR3nt: TGTGCCAGCAGCTCCAATGGCAGCCCGGATACGCAGTATTTT

v_gene: TRBV6-5
d_gene: -
abundance: few
len: 15
j_gene: TRBJ2-3
CDR3aa: CASSSSSRGTDTQYF
CDR3nt: TGTGCCAGCAGTTCCTCCAGCCGGGGGACAGATACGCAGTATTTT

v_gene: TRBV5-4
d_gene: TRBD2
abundance: many
len: 13
j_gene: TRBJ2-5
CDR3aa: CASSKAGVNTQYF
CDR3nt: TGTGCCAGCAGTAAAGCGGGAGTGAATACCCAGTACTTC

v_gene: TRBV19
d_gene: -
abundance: few
len: 13
j_gene: TRBJ2-2
CDR3aa: CATSGFPTGELFF
CDR3nt: TGTGCCACCTCAGGGTTTCCCACCGGGGAGCTGTTTTTT

v_gene: TRBV5-1
d_gene: -
abundance: few
len: 13
j_gene: TRBJ1-5
CDR3aa: CASSLSADQPQHF
CDR3nt: TGCGCCAGCAGCTTGTCGGCGGATCAGCCCCAGCATTTT

v_gene: TRBV4-1
d_gene: -
abundance: -
len: 15
j_gene: TRBJ1-2
CDR3aa: CASSPRGPANYGYTF
CDR3nt: TGCGCCAGCAGCCCCCGGGGGCCAGCTAACTATGGCTACACCTTC

v_gene: TRBV5-1
d_gene: -
abundance: few
len: 14
j_gene: TRBJ2-2
CDR3aa: CASSIPGTYGELFF
CDR3nt: TGCGCCAGCAGCATACCCGGGACGTACGGGGAGCTGTTTTTT

v_gene: TRBV6-5
d_gene: -
abundance: once
len: 14
j_gene: TRBJ2-3
CDR3aa: CASSWTSSTDTQYF
CDR3nt: TGTGCCAGCAGTTGGACGAGCAGCACAGATACGCAGTATTTT

v_gene: TRBV24-1
d_gene: -
abundance: -
len: 12
j_gene: TRBJ2-7
CDR3aa: CATSPGDYEQYF
CDR3nt: TGTGCCACCTCACCGGGAGACTACGAGCAGTACTTC

v_gene: TRBV12-3/TRBV12-4
d_gene: -
abundance: once
len: 15
j_gene: TRBJ2-4
CDR3aa: CASSLQELAKNIQYF
CDR3nt: TGTGCCAGCAGTTTACAGGAACTAGCCAAAAACATTCAGTACTTC

v_gene: TRBV19
d_gene: TRBD2
abundance: few
len: 17
j_gene: TRBJ2-1
CDR3aa: CASSSWTSGSTYNEQFF
CDR3nt: TGTGCCAGTAGTAGCTGGACTAGCGGGAGTACCTACAATGAGCAGTTCTTC

v_gene: TRBV12-1
d_gene: -
abundance: once
len: 16
j_gene: TRBJ2-7
CDR3aa: CASSILAGASSYEQYF
CDR3nt: TGTGCCAGCAGCATATTAGCGGGGGCCAGCTCCTACGAGCAGTACTTC

v_gene: TRBV4-1
d_gene: TRBD2
abundance: -
len: 16
j_gene: TRBJ2-5
CDR3aa: CASSQDRTSGGETQYF
CDR3nt: TGCGCCAGCAGCCAAGACCGGACTAGCGGGGGAGAGACCCAGTACTTC

v_gene: TRBV7-9
d_gene: -
abundance: -
len: 17
j_gene: TRBJ2-4
CDR3aa: CASSLYLGPGAKNIQYF
CDR3nt: TGTGCCAGCAGCTTATACTTAGGGCCGGGGGCCAAAAACATTCAGTACTTC